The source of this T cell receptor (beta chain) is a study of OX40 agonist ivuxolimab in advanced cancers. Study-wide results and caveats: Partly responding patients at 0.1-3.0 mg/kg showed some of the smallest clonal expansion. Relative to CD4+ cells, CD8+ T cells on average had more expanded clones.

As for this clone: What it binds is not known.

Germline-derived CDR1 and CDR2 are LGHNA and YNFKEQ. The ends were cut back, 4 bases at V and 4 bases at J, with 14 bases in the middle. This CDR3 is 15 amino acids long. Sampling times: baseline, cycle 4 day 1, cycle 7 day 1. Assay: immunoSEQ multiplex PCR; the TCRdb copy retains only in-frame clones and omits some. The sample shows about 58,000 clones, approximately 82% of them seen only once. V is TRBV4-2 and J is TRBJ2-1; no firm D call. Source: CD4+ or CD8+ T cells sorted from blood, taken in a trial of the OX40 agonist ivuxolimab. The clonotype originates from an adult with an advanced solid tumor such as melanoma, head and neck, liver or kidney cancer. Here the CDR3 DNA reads TGTGCCAGCAGCCCCTCGGAAAACTTTTACAATGAGCAGTTCTTC. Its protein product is CASSPSENFYNEQFF.